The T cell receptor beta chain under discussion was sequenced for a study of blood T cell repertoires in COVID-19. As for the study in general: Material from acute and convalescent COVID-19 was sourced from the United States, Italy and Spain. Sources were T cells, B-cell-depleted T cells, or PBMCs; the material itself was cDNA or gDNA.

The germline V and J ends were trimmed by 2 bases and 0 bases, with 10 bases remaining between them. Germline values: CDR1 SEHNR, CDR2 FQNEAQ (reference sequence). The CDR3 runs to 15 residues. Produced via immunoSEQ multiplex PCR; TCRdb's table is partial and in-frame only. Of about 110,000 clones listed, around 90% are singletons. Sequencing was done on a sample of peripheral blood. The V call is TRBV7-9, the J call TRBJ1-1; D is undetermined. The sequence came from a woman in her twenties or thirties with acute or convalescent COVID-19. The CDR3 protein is CASSLRSPMNTEAFF. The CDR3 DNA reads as TGTGCCAGCAGCTTACGGAGTCCGATGAACACTGAAGCTTTCTTT.